This TCR beta chain was retrieved from a study of blood T cell repertoires in COVID-19 (TCRdb year 2020). For context, the study as a whole: The collaborator samples originated in the United States, Italy and Spain and spanned the acute and convalescent phases of COVID-19. The material from the prospective study consisted of cDNA or gDNA derived from T cells, B-cell-depleted T cells, or PBMCs. Subjects who had been exposed to COVID-19, were actively infected with it, or had recovered from it provided the deeply sampled blood TCRbeta repertoires that made up the dataset. The repertoires were made available in a free public database intended to serve as a resource for research on the immune response to SARS-CoV-2. Samples were obtained from the ongoing ImmuneRACE study (first 160 participants) and from 1,254 subjects provided by 6 global collaborators. Nearly every sample came with metadata listing a de-identified subject ID, COVID-19 status, age in years and sex. HLA class I and class II types, where available, came from metadata supplied by the sample provider rather than from assay-based typing. General study outcomes and caveats: The amount of clinical and demographic metadata varied by source and participant and was provided uncurated.

V is cut back by 3 bases and J by 2 bases, with 0 bases in the junction unmatched. Taken from the germline V gene, the CDR1 and CDR2 loops are KGHSH and LQKENI. Taken from cysteine to phenylalanine, the CDR3 has 13 residues. The read is trimmed to its CDR3 DNA, 39 bases read in frame from base 1. To note about this clone: Its antigen is still unknown. Per-base quality was not reported, and no clone a single base away is much larger than it. Other DNA sequences of this sample code for an identical CDR3.

The collaborating institutions used their own protocols to collect whole blood in K2EDTA tubes. Collaborator samples were shipped for TCRbeta analysis as frozen whole blood, isolated PBMCs, or DNA extracted from either sample type. The immunoSEQ Assay, a bias-controlled multiplex PCR, was used to amplify TCRbeta CDR3 regions from genomic DNA. On the study's bioinformatics: Nucleated cell counts per sample were estimated from amplification of reference gene primers within the assay. To quantify the absolute abundance of each unique TCRbeta CDR3 rearrangement, sequence reads were collapsed and filtered. For each sample, productive Simpson clonality was calculated by taking the square root of Simpson's diversity index across productive rearrangements. This immuneACCESS table, as held by TCRdb, lists in-frame sequences with V and J called but not all clones. Of the missing ones, under half trace to an unresolved V gene in checked studies; the others have no known cause. V and J calls and clone size are given by that table; D and trimming were obtained from the DNA. In all, the sample holds some 69,000 clones, and more than 90% of those were seen once. Of the sample, roughly 1.3% falls within the top ten clones.

Sequencing was performed on peripheral blood. The chain is made from TRBV18 and TRBJ1-2, with 7 middle bases fitting TRBD1. The clonotype comes from a man aged 55-75 years with acute or convalescent COVID-19. The nucleotide sequence reads TGTGCCAGCTCACCGGACAGGAACTATGGCTACACCTTC. This codes for CASSPDRNYGYTF.